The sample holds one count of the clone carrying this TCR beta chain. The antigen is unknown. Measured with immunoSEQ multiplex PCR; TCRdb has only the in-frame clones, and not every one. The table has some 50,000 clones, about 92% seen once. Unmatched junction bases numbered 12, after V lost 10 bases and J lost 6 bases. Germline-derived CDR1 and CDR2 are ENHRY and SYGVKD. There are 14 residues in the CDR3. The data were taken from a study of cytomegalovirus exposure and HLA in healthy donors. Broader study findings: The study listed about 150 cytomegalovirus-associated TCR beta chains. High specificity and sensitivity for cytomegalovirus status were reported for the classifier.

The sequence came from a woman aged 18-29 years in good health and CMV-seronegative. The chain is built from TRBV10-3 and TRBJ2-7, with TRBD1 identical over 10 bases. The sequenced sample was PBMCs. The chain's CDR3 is CASYRDRGSGEQYF. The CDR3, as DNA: TGTGCCAGCTACCGGGACAGGGGCTCTGGCGAGCAGTACTTC.